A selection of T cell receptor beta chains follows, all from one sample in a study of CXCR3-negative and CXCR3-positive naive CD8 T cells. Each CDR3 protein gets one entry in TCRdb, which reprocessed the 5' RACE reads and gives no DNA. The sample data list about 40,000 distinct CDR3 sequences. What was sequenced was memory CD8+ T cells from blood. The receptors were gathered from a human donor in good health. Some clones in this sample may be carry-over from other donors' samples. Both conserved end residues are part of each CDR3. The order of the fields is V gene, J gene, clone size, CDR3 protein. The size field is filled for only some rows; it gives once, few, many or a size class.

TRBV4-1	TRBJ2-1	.	CASSQISGAFYNEQFF
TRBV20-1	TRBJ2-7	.	CSARQASSYEQYF
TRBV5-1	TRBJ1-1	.	CASSRGLEAFF
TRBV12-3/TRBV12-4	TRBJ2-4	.	CASSFVSTKNIQYF
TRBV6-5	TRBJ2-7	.	CASSSRTSGLPYEQYF
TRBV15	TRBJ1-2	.	CATSPEYGGYLNYGYTF
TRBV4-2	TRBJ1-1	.	CASRKTRNTEAFF
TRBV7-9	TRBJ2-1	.	CASTPGSYNEQFF
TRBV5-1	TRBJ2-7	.	CASSDYYEQYF
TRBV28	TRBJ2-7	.	CASSLADRGKQYF
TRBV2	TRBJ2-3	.	CASFLLAGTDTQYF
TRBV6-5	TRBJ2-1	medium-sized	CASSYSREGTPYNEQFF
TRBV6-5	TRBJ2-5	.	CASRPLLQSRETQYF
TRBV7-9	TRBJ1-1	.	CASRTLDSFSTEAFF
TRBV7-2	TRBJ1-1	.	CASSPRLLEGVNTEAFF
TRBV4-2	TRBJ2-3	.	CASSPNPPDTQYF
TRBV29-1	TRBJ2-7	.	CSVPGQGAGEQYF
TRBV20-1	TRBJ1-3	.	CSALAPLSGNTIYF
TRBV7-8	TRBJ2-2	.	CASSLGYPQNTGELFF
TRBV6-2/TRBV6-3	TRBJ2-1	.	CASSYSQGANEQFF
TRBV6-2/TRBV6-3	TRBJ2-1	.	CASSYLQGSYNEQFF
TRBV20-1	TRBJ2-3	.	CSATTGTGSTDTQYF
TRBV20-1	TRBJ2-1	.	CSARDLRTSGAYNEQFF
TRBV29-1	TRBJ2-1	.	CSVDALAETYNEQFF
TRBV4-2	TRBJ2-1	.	CASSQDLGIAGDPGYNEQFF
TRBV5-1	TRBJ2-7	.	CASSPARGYPYEQYF
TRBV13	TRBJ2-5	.	CASSFGLAGGPAQETQYF
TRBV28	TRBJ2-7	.	CASSDVTDYEQYF
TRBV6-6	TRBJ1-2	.	CASSPDRVYGYTF
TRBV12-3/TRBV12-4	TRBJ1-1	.	CATQIGGNTEAFF
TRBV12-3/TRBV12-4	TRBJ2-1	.	CASSSGTGDNEQFF
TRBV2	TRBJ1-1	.	CASRKPGAGTEAFF
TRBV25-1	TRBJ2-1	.	CASRDADSNEQFF
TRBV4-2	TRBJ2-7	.	CASSQGGGGTRAYEQYF
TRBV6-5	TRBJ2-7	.	CASSPGLAGGPLEYEQYF
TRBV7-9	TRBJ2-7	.	CASSAPPAAEQYF
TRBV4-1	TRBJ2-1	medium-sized	CASSQVDRRYNEQFF
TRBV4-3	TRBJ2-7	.	CASSQGQGGTYEQYF
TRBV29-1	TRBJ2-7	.	CSVEGGRLLEQYF
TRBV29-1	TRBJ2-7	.	CSVAGGQAYEQYF
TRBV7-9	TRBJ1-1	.	CASSLVATADGHTEAFF
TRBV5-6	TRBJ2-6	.	CASSFGGGAPGANVLTF
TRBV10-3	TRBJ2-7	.	CAISDGTPEQYF
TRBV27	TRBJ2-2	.	CASTDDREERGELFF
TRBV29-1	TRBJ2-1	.	CSARGAQGIYNEQFF
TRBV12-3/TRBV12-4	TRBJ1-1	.	CASSQQGNTEAFF
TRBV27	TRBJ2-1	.	CASGSPGTGGLNEQFF
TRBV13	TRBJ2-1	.	CASSKREYNEQFF
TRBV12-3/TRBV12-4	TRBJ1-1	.	CASSLNPNTEAFF
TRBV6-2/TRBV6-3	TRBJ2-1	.	CASSYPGQGTYNEQFF
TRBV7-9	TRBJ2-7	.	CASSLDKYYEQYF
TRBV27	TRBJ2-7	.	CASSLRQTYEQYF
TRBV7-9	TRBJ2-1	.	CASSLGDIGQFF
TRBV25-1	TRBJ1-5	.	CASSDGQGNQPQHF
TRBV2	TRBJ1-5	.	CASSEWDTGYSNQPQHF